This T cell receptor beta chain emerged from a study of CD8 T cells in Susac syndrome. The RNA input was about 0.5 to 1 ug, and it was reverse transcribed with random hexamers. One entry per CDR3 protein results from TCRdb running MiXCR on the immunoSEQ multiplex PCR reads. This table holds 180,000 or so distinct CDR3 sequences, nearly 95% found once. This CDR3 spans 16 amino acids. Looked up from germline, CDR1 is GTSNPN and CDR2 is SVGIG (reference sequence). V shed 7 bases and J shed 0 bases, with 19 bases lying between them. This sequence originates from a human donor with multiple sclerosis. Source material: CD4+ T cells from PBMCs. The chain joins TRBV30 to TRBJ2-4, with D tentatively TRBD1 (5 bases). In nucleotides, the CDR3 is TGTGCCTCAGACGTTGGGGCCCCACTAGCCAAAAACATTCAGTACTTC. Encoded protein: CASDVGAPLAKNIQYF.